The rows below give T cell receptor beta chains drawn from one sample of a study of Graves' ophthalmopathy and Graves' hyperthyroidism. TCRdb re-analysed the multiplex PCR reads in MiXCR, keeping a single row per CDR3 protein. This sample has about 1.2 million distinct CDR3 sequences, with less than 45% found just once. Sequencing was carried out using peripheral blood or thyroid tissue (not recorded which). The receptor set was obtained from an adult man with Graves' hyperthyroidism. Both conserved end residues are part of each CDR3. The order of the fields is V gene, J gene, clone size, D gene, CDR3 protein, CDR3 DNA. D genes are given only for firm matches. The listing skips clone size in some rows; elsewhere it reads once, few, many or a size class.

TRBV12-3/TRBV12-4	TRBJ1-2	.	TRBD1	CASSSRDGTANYGYTF	TGTGCCAGCAGTAGCCGGGATGGGACAGCTAACTATGGCTACACCTTC
TRBV20-1	TRBJ2-5	many	TRBD2	CSAWTSGKETQYF	TGCAGTGCTTGGACTAGCGGAAAAGAGACCCAGTACTTC
TRBV4-1	TRBJ1-1	.	TRBD1	CASSQDDRGSTEAFF	TGCGCCAGCAGCCAAGACGACAGGGGATCCACTGAAGCTTTCTTT
TRBV2	TRBJ2-2	.	TRBD2	CASSERGSGGLGELFF	TGTGCCAGCAGTGAACGAGGTAGCGGGGGCCTCGGGGAGCTGTTTTTT
TRBV10-2	TRBJ1-2	.	.	CASSQPDSLLNYGYTF	TGCGCCAGCAGCCAACCGGACAGTCTTTTAAACTATGGCTACACCTTC
TRBV4-1	TRBJ2-7	few	.	CASSQGLAVYEQYF	TGCGCCAGCAGCCAAGGGCTAGCCGTGTACGAGCAGTACTTC
TRBV10-2	TRBJ1-5	many	.	CASGLAGDQPQHF	TGCGCCAGCGGGTTGGCAGGGGATCAGCCCCAGCATTTT
TRBV12-3/TRBV12-4	TRBJ2-7	once	TRBD2	CAGSLRSGGPGYEQYF	TGTGCCGGCAGTTTAAGGAGCGGGGGACCCGGATACGAGCAGTACTTC
TRBV7-9	TRBJ1-3	.	TRBD1	CASSAKQGAGLNTIYF	TGTGCCAGCAGCGCGAAGCAGGGGGCTGGTCTTAACACCATATATTTT
TRBV19	TRBJ1-6	many	.	CASDDGSYNSPLHF	TGTGCCAGTGATGACGGCTCCTATAATTCACCCCTCCACTTT
TRBV25-1	TRBJ1-2	.	TRBD1	CASVRQGNYGYTF	TGTGCCAGCGTACGACAGGGGAACTATGGCTACACCTTC
TRBV7-6	TRBJ1-5	.	.	CASNLDGNSNQPQHF	TGTGCCAGCAACTTAGACGGGAATAGCAATCAGCCCCAGCATTTT
TRBV19	TRBJ2-7	many	TRBD2	CASSIGLAGYEQYF	TGTGCCAGTAGTATAGGACTAGCGGGATACGAGCAGTACTTC
TRBV25-1	TRBJ2-7	.	.	CASLAGSLDEQYF	TGTGCCAGCTTGGCGGGTTCCTTGGACGAGCAGTACTTC
TRBV24-1	TRBJ2-5	many	.	CATSDEGTPRGETQYF	TGTGCCACCAGTGATGAGGGTACCCCCAGAGGAGAGACCCAGTACTTC
TRBV19	TRBJ2-7	many	.	CASSKQVSYEQYF	TGTGCCAGTAGTAAACAAGTCTCCTACGAGCAGTACTTC
TRBV10-3	TRBJ1-5	.	.	CAIKSGAANQPQHF	TGTGCCATCAAGTCCGGGGCAGCAAATCAGCCCCAGCATTTT
TRBV13	TRBJ1-4	.	TRBD1	CASSMGQYINEKLFF	TGTGCCAGCAGCATGGGACAGTATATTAATGAAAAACTGTTTTTT
TRBV13	TRBJ1-3	few	.	CASSFATAGNTIYF	TGTGCCAGCAGCTTCGCGACCGCTGGAAACACCATATATTTT
TRBV20-1	TRBJ2-2	many	.	CSARGPDDNGELFF	TGCAGTGCCAGAGGGCCGGATGATAACGGGGAGCTGTTTTTT
TRBV12-3/TRBV12-4	TRBJ1-1	many	.	CASSPRPTEAFF	TGTGCCAGCAGTCCCCGACCCACTGAAGCTTTCTTT
TRBV5-1	TRBJ1-1	.	TRBD1	CASSVGQGLGTEAFF	TGTGCCAGCAGCGTGGGACAGGGGTTGGGCACTGAAGCTTTCTTT
TRBV20-1	TRBJ2-5	many	TRBD2	CSASGRAPETQYF	TGCAGTGCTAGCGGGAGGGCCCCAGAGACCCAGTACTTC
TRBV5-1	TRBJ1-5	many	TRBD1	CASSRLGQGQPQHF	TGCGCCAGCAGCCGTTTGGGACAGGGTCAGCCCCAGCATTTT
TRBV7-9	TRBJ2-7	.	TRBD1	CASSSRTGSDQQYF	TGTGCCAGCAGCTCCCGGACAGGGAGTGATCAGCAGTACTTC
TRBV20-1	TRBJ2-7	.	.	CSARVLEQYF	TGCAGTGCTAGAGTGCTCGAGCAGTACTTC
TRBV5-6	TRBJ1-6	many	.	CASSLNQGYSPLHF	TGTGCCAGCAGCTTGAACCAGGGGTATTCACCCCTCCACTTT
TRBV2	TRBJ1-5	many	TRBD1	CASKGTGSNQPQHF	TGTGCCAGTAAAGGGACAGGCAGCAATCAGCCCCAGCATTTT
TRBV5-1	TRBJ2-7	many	TRBD2	CASRGLAGLHEQYF	TGCGCCAGCAGAGGCCTAGCGGGTTTGCACGAGCAGTACTTC
TRBV19	TRBJ1-4	.	.	CASSRVGLTNEKLFF	TGTGCCAGTAGCCGGGTCGGCCTAACTAATGAAAAACTGTTTTTT
TRBV29-1	TRBJ2-5	.	TRBD2	CSAPTTSGGFGETQYF	TGCAGCGCCCCCACGACTAGCGGGGGATTCGGAGAGACCCAGTACTTC
TRBV19	TRBJ1-5	few	.	CASDRLRGNNQPQHF	TGTGCGTCCGATCGACTTAGAGGGAACAATCAGCCCCAGCATTTT
TRBV14	TRBJ2-7	.	.	CASSRRGGTYEQYF	TGTGCCAGCAGCCGGAGGGGGGGGACCTACGAGCAGTACTTC
TRBV2	TRBJ2-5	many	.	CASSGIVLDF	TGTGCCAGCAGTGGGATAGTCCTGGACTTC
TRBV28	TRBJ1-4	.	.	CASSLPGKVEKLFF	TGTGCCAGCAGTTTGCCGGGCAAAGTAGAAAAACTGTTTTTT
TRBV25-1	TRBJ1-5	.	TRBD1	CASSSAGTGNYQPQHF	TGTGCCAGCAGTTCCGCCGGGACAGGAAATTATCAGCCCCAGCATTTT
TRBV20-1	TRBJ1-1	.	.	CSAQAPLVTEAFF	TGCAGTGCTCAGGCTCCCCTCGTCACTGAAGCTTTCTTT
TRBV29-1	TRBJ2-3	.	.	CSAVDPSDTQYF	TGCAGCGCCGTGGACCCTTCAGATACGCAGTATTTT
TRBV5-1	TRBJ1-1	.	.	CASSQRENTEALF	TGCGCCAGCAGCCAAAGGGAGAACACTGAAGCTCTCTTT
TRBV5-1	TRBJ1-1	.	.	CASKDQNTEAFF	TGCGCCAGCAAAGACCAGAACACTGAAGCTTTCTTT
TRBV20-1	TRBJ1-2	many	.	CSAKVAGNYGYTF	TGCAGTGCCAAGGTCGCGGGCAACTATGGCTACACCTTC
TRBV7-2	TRBJ1-1	.	.	CASSSRAIGNTEAFF	TGTGCCAGCAGCTCGCGGGCGATTGGGAACACTGAAGCTTTCTTT
TRBV12-3/TRBV12-4	TRBJ2-5	many	TRBD2	CASSRGTSGTETQYF	TGTGCCAGCAGCCGGGGGACTAGCGGTACGGAGACCCAGTACTTC
TRBV24-1	TRBJ2-7	many	.	CATSDGQISYEQYF	TGTGCCACCAGTGACGGACAGATCTCCTACGAGCAGTACTTC
TRBV3-1	TRBJ2-7	.	TRBD1	CASRRRGQGAIYEQYF	TGTGCCAGCAGGCGACGGGGACAGGGGGCCATCTACGAGCAGTACTTC
TRBV10-3	TRBJ1-1	.	.	CAIMGLNTEAFF	TGTGCCATCATGGGCCTGAACACTGAAGCTTTCTTT
TRBV7-2	TRBJ2-6	many	.	CASSVDSISGANVLTF	TGTGCCAGCAGCGTCGACAGCATCTCTGGGGCCAACGTCCTGACTTTC
TRBV15	TRBJ1-1	many	.	CATGPANTEAFF	TGTGCCACCGGACCCGCGAACACTGAAGCTTTCTTT
TRBV5-1	TRBJ2-6	many	TRBD1	CASSPAGTGGLVGANVLTF	TGCGCCAGCAGCCCAGCAGGGACAGGGGGTTTGGTTGGGGCCAACGTCCTGACTTTC
TRBV13	TRBJ2-7	many	.	CASSFQGRTYEQYF	TGTGCCAGCAGCTTCCAGGGACGGACCTACGAGCAGTACTTC
TRBV29-1	TRBJ2-6	.	TRBD2	CSVPSGRASGANVLTF	TGCAGCGTCCCAAGCGGGAGGGCTTCTGGGGCCAACGTCCTGACTTTC
TRBV5-1	TRBJ2-7	once	.	CASSLGTAMHEQYF	TGCGCCAGCAGCTTGGGGACAGCCATGCACGAGCAGTACTTC
TRBV5-4	TRBJ2-2	few	TRBD2	CASSFPPGGDEELFF	TGTGCCAGCAGCTTCCCCCCCGGGGGGGATGAGGAGCTGTTTTTT